Shown below are 4 T cell receptor beta chains from a single sample sequenced in a study of circulating CD8 cells and anti-PD-1 response in melanoma. Each library started from roughly 16 ng of total RNA using the QIAseq Immune Repertoire TCR panel. TCRdb used MiXCR to reprocess the reads, holding one entry per CDR3 protein. The data hold over 350 distinct CDR3 sequences, with about 9.4% observed a single time. From live CD3+CD8+TCRalphabeta+ cells, four PD-1 and/or TIGIT subsets were sorted. Sequencing was performed on CD8+ T cells from PBMCs, taken at baseline or after one month of anti-PD-1 therapy (not recorded which). All receptors come from a human donor with melanoma.

This clonotype is termed hyperexpanded. The chain is built from TRBV14 and TRBJ2-7; unclear D gene. The CDR3 consists of 16 residues. The V and J ends lost 4 bases and 2 bases respectively, with 18 bases between them. Germline lookup yields CDR1 SGHDN and CDR2 FVKESK. CDR3 residues: CASSLLDKKIAYEQYF. CDR3 DNA sequence: TGTGCCAGCAGCCTGCTGGATAAGAAAATAGCCTACGAGCAGTACTTC.

This clonotype is labeled medium-sized. The DNA of the CDR3 is TGTGCCAGTAGTATCGGGGGGCCCTTCAATGAGCAGTTCTTC. Protein sequence: CASSIGGPFNEQFF. The chain uses TRBV19 and TRBJ2-1; D may be TRBD2 (7 bases). Germline assignment: CDR1 LNHDA and CDR2 SQIVND (reference sequence). The CDR3 sequence is 14 residues long. Trimming cost V 3 bases and J 6 bases, with 12 bases left between them.

By proportion, this clonotype is large (0.1 to 1%). This rearrangement joins TRBV28 to TRBJ2-1, with D perhaps TRBD1 or TRBD2 (5 bases each). The V and J ends lost 4 bases and 4 bases respectively, with 17 bases between them. Germline CDR1 is MDHEN and CDR2 is SYDVKM. The CDR3 length is 16 residues. The CDR3 nucleotides read TGTGCCAGCAGTTCACGCCGGGACGGATTATACAATGAGCAGTTCTTC. Residues: CASSSRRDGLYNEQFF.

This clonotype rates as large. V usage is TRBV24-1 and J usage is TRBJ2-7, with D possibly matching TRBD1 (6 bases). CDR3 length: 15 residues. Trimming shortened V by 3 bases and J by 0 bases, and 11 bases separated the two germline ends. The germline V gene encodes CDR1 KGHDR and CDR2 SFDVKD. In DNA form, the CDR3 reads TGTGCCACCAGTGATCCAGGGGCTAGCTCCTACGAGCAGTACTTC. It translates to CATSDPGASSYEQYF.